Listed here are 14 T cell receptor beta chains from one sample, sequenced in a study of identical twins. TCRdb reanalysed the 5' RACE reads using MiXCR and keeps one entry per CDR3 protein. The sample includes 1,800,000 or so distinct CDR3 sequences, about 30% seen only once; the top ten take roughly 0.3%. Sequencing was done on a sample of cord blood. These receptors were obtained from a newborn girl in good health.

J is TRBJ2-4 and V is TRBV28; D is ambiguous. The closer fit of TRBJ2-7 to the DNA end suggests the J call may be wrong. The CDR3 consists of 13 residues. Germline V lookup: CDR1 MDHEN, CDR2 SYDVKM. The chain's CDR3 is CASKFPERYEQYF. The CDR3 DNA follows: TGTGCCAGCAAATTCCCCGAACGCTACGAGCAGTACTTC.

The chain combines TRBV27 with TRBJ2-7; D is undetermined. The CDR3 consists of 13 residues. The V gene's germline CDR1 is MNHEY and CDR2 SMNVEV (reference sequence). Trimming took off 0 bases at V and 6 bases at J, with 9 bases between the two ends. In DNA form, the CDR3 reads TGTGCCAGCAGTTTATCGCGAGGCCTCGAGCAGTACTTC. Its protein is CASSLSRGLEQYF.

This clonotype was seen a few times. This chain links TRBV2 with TRBJ2-2, with 15 bases identical to TRBD2. Germline trimming cut 6 bases from V and 6 bases from J; bases unmatched to any gene: 2. From germline, CDR1 is SNHLY and CDR2 FYNNEI. The CDR3 runs to 15 residues. The CDR3 reads CASRGLAGGPGELFF. CDR3 DNA: TGTGCCAGCAGAGGACTAGCGGGAGGGCCCGGGGAGCTGTTTTTT.

This clonotype was seen a few times. The gene calls are TRBV20-1 and TRBJ2-7; 14 bases align to TRBD2. V was pared by 3 bases and J by 7 bases, with 5 bases of the junction left unmatched. Per germline, CDR1 DFQATT and CDR2 SNEGSKA (reference sequence). This CDR3 comprises 14 residues. The chain's CDR3 is CSARGLAGAGEQYF. CDR3 DNA: TGCAGTGCTAGGGGACTAGCGGGAGCTGGGGAGCAGTACTTC.

The CDR3 DNA reads as TGCGCCAGCAGCATAACCCACAGGGCGCATGGCTACACCTTC. Its translation: CASSITHRAHGYTF. The chain recombines TRBV5-1 with TRBJ1-2, with D possibly TRBD1 on 6 matching bases. Germline CDR1 reads SGHRS; CDR2 reads YFSETQ. The V gene lost 4 bases and the J gene lost 6 bases, with 16 bases spanning the gap. CDR3 length: 14 amino acids.

The chain links TRBV20-1 to TRBJ2-7; D is undetermined. Germline V gene lookup returns CDR1 DFQATT and CDR2 SNEGSKA (reference sequence). CDR3 size: 14 residues. V was pared by 3 bases and J by 7 bases, with 19 bases between. This chain's CDR3 is CSARYYPIYNEQYF. DNA of the CDR3: TGCAGTGCTAGGTATTACCCAATCTACAATGAGCAGTACTTC.

CDR3 sequence (DNA): TGTGCCAGTAGTTTAGTACAGGGGGAGGGCACTGAAGCTTTCTTT. Its protein product is CASSLVQGEGTEAFF. J is TRBJ1-1 and V is TRBV19; 8 nucleotides agree with TRBD1. V lost 5 bases to trimming and J lost 4 bases; unmatched junction nucleotides: 9. The CDR3 is 15 amino acids. Germline V gene lookup returns CDR1 LNHDA and CDR2 SQIVND (reference sequence).

The V gene is TRBV20-1, the J gene TRBJ1-1, with D perhaps TRBD1 (6 bases). This CDR3 region has 16 residues. Looked up from germline, CDR1 is DFQATT and CDR2 is SNEGSKA (reference sequence). V lost 2 bases and J lost 4, with 20 bases in between. The CDR3 coding sequence is TGCAGTGCTAGAAACCCCCAACAGGGTAGGGTCACTGAAGCTTTCTTT. It codes for CSARNPQQGRVTEAFF.

The rearrangement joins TRBV2 to TRBJ2-1, with TRBD2 matching 8 bases. Per the germline V gene, CDR1 is SNHLY and CDR2 is FYNNEI. V was pared by 5 bases and J by 9 bases, with 6 bases of the junction left unmatched. CDR3 length: 13 amino acids. The CDR3 here is CASSLPSGSEQFF. The CDR3 nucleotides read TGTGCCAGCAGTCTACCAAGCGGGAGTGAGCAGTTCTTC.

The chain has TRBV11-2 and TRBJ2-7; 12 nucleotides agree with TRBD2. The tail of the sequence fits TRBJ2-5 better, so the J call may be wrong. This CDR3 is built from 19 residues. Germline-derived CDR1 and CDR2 are SGHAT and FQNNGV. This chain's CDR3 is CASSLFRLWTSGEKETQYF. The DNA for the CDR3 is TGTGCCAGCAGCTTATTCCGGCTATGGACTAGCGGGGAGAAGGAGACCCAGTACTTC.

In this sample, this clonotype turned up many times. This rearrangement joins TRBV24-1 to TRBJ2-1, with 9 bases identical to TRBD2. Germline V CDR1 and CDR2: KGHDR, SFDVKD. The V gene end was trimmed by 5 bases and the J gene end by 9 bases; junction bases not matched to a gene: 10. The CDR3 sequence is 15 residues long. The CDR3 region has the DNA TGTGCCACCAGTGCTGAGCTAGCGGGGCTGACTGAGCAGTTCTTC. It yields the protein CATSAELAGLTEQFF.

This clonotype was detected only once. The V call is TRBV27, the J call TRBJ2-5, with TRBD2 as a possible D gene (6 bases). V lost 1 base to trimming and J lost 4 bases, with 13 bases between them. CDR1 is MNHEY and CDR2 is SMNVEV in the germline V gene (reference sequence). CDR3 size: 15 residues. CDR3 sequence (DNA): TGTGCCAGCAGTTTATTTGGGGGGTTGGGAGAGACCCAGTACTTC. Translating it yields CASSLFGGLGETQYF.

This clonotype turned up a few times. The rearrangement joins TRBV20-1 to TRBJ2-1; 8 positions agree with TRBD1. Trimming cost V 4 bases and J 7 bases; bases outside gene matches: 9. Germline V gene sequence: CDR1 DFQATT, CDR2 SNEGSKA (reference sequence). This CDR3 contains 14 residues. The CDR3 protein is CSATSRTGWNEQFF. CDR3 DNA: TGCAGTGCTACATCAAGGACAGGGTGGAATGAGCAGTTCTTC.

The chain has TRBV12-3 or TRBV12-4 and TRBJ2-1; D is unclear. The ends were cut back, 6 bases at V and 2 bases at J, with 17 bases in the middle. The CDR3 is made up of 16 amino acids. The DNA of the CDR3 is TGTGCCAGCAGCCCAAGTAGACAAAGACCCTACAATGAGCAGTTCTTC. Protein sequence: CASSPSRQRPYNEQFF.